This is a list of T cell receptor beta chains from one sample in a study of Ad26.COV2.S vaccination and SARS-CoV-2 variants. Data came from immunoSEQ multiplex PCR; TCRdb stores just in-frame clones and leaves some out. Of roughly 700,000 clones listed, roughly 90% are singletons. The sequenced sample was peripheral blood, obtained in a trial of Ad26.COV2.S vaccine versus placebo. These TCRs come from a person between 18 and 65 years old who received the Ad26.COV2.S COVID-19 vaccine or a placebo. CDR3s include the opening cysteine and the closing phenylalanine or tryptophan. D genes are given only for firm matches. Only part of the rows carry a size: once, few, many, or a class if the clone is expanded.

size,length,V,D,J,CDR3,DNA
few,15,TRBV4-1,TRBD1,TRBJ1-4,CASSQDRDRDKKLFF,TGCGCCAGCAGCCAAGATAGGGACAGGGACAAAAAACTGTTTTTT
.,13,TRBV3-1/TRBV3-2,.,TRBJ2-1,CASSRQGTDEQFF,TGTGCCAGCAGCCGTCAGGGAACCGATGAGCAGTTCTTC
.,13,TRBV12-3/TRBV12-4,TRBD1,TRBJ1-5,CASSRTGDQPQHF,TGTGCCAGCAGCAGGACAGGAGATCAGCCCCAGCATTTT
once,13,TRBV10-2,.,TRBJ1-6,CATTLQYNSPLHF,TGCGCCACTACCTTACAGTATAATTCACCCCTCCACTTT
.,15,TRBV2,TRBD2,TRBJ2-3,CASSQTSGGANTQYF,TGTGCCAGCAGTCAGACTAGCGGGGGGGCAAATACGCAGTATTTT
.,13,TRBV3-1/TRBV3-2,TRBD1,TRBJ2-5,CASSHRGQETQYF,TGTGCCAGCAGTCACAGGGGACAAGAGACCCAGTACTTC
once,16,TRBV11-2,.,TRBJ2-1,CASRQGPSATYNEQFF,TGTGCCAGCAGACAGGGTCCTAGCGCCACATACAATGAGCAGTTCTTC
.,13,TRBV10-3,.,TRBJ1-3,CAISVGAGNTIYF,TGTGCCATCAGTGTGGGGGCTGGAAACACCATATATTTT
.,15,TRBV29-1,TRBD2,TRBJ2-1,CSVEKLAEMYNEQFF,TGCAGCGTTGAAAAACTAGCGGAGATGTACAATGAGCAGTTCTTC
.,15,TRBV30,.,TRBJ2-3,CAWTRGAGSTDTQYF,TGTGCCTGGACCCGGGGGGCGGGGAGCACAGATACGCAGTATTTT
.,11,TRBV7-9,.,TRBJ2-1,CASSLKRESFF,TGTGCCAGCAGCTTAAAGAGGGAGTCTTTCTTC
.,13,TRBV12-3/TRBV12-4,TRBD1,TRBJ2-7,CASRGQGWYEQYF,TGTGCCAGCAGGGGACAGGGGTGGTACGAGCAGTACTTC
.,15,TRBV29-1,.,TRBJ1-2,CSVEIELGANYGYTF,TGCAGCGTTGAAATAGAACTTGGAGCTAACTATGGCTACACCTTC
.,15,TRBV3-1/TRBV3-2,.,TRBJ2-2,CASSQGPSHTGELFF,TGTGCCAGCAGCCAAGGACCTAGTCACACCGGGGAGCTGTTTTTT
.,15,TRBV6-5,.,TRBJ1-1,CASSYSGGPNTEAFF,TGTGCCAGCAGTTACTCGGGGGGGCCCAACACTGAAGCTTTCTTT
.,15,TRBV3-1/TRBV3-2,TRBD1,TRBJ1-1,CASSWPGQGSSEAFF,TGTGCCAGCAGCTGGCCGGGACAGGGGTCTTCTGAAGCTTTCTTT
.,15,TRBV4-3,.,TRBJ2-7,CASSQVRLGEYEQYF,TGCGCCAGCAGCCAAGTCCGACTGGGGGAGTACGAGCAGTACTTC
once,14,TRBV7-2,TRBD1,TRBJ2-5,CASRGTEYQETQYF,TGTGCCAGCAGGGGGACAGAGTACCAAGAGACCCAGTACTTC
.,14,TRBV29-1,.,TRBJ1-2,CSVDVGTARYGYTF,TGCAGCGTTGATGTCGGAACCGCGAGGTATGGCTACACCTTC
.,13,TRBV29-1,.,TRBJ2-2,CSVEASNTGELFF,TGCAGCGTTGAGGCAAGTAACACCGGGGAGCTGTTTTTT
.,11,TRBV29-1,.,TRBJ2-7,CSGAGPYEQYF,TGCAGCGGTGCGGGCCCGTACGAGCAGTACTTC
.,13,TRBV2,.,TRBJ2-7,CARGQGGSYEQYF,TGTGCCCGTGGGCAGGGGGGCTCCTACGAGCAGTACTTC
.,14,TRBV6-5,TRBD1,TRBJ2-6,CASRGQFGANVLTF,TGTGCCAGCAGGGGACAGTTTGGGGCCAACGTCCTGACTTTC
few,16,TRBV5-1,TRBD2,TRBJ2-7,CASSLGAGGPAYEQYF,TGCGCCAGCAGCTTGGGGGCGGGAGGTCCCGCCTACGAGCAGTACTTC
once,17,TRBV27,.,TRBJ2-1,CASSLWTMAGSYNEQFF,TGTGCCAGCAGTTTATGGACTATGGCTGGATCCTACAATGAGCAGTTCTTC
.,16,TRBV19,TRBD2,TRBJ2-5,CASSPPASGRWETQYF,TGTGCCAGTAGTCCCCCGGCTAGCGGTCGGTGGGAGACCCAGTACTTC
.,12,TRBV3-1/TRBV3-2,.,TRBJ1-2,CASSIGGHGYTF,TGTGCCAGCAGCATAGGGGGACATGGCTACACCTTC
.,16,TRBV5-4,TRBD1,TRBJ1-6,CASSPRTGSANSPLHF,TGTGCCAGCAGTCCAAGGACAGGGTCGGCTAATTCACCCCTCCACTTT
.,15,TRBV30,TRBD1,TRBJ1-5,CAWSGGQAENQPQHF,TGTGCCTGGAGTGGGGGACAGGCGGAAAATCAGCCCCAGCATTTT
.,15,TRBV4-3,.,TRBJ2-7,CASSQDQTGPYEQYF,TGCGCCAGCAGCCAAGATCAAACAGGCCCCTACGAGCAGTACTTC
.,16,TRBV7-2,.,TRBJ2-1,CASSLGEGVTYNEQFF,TGTGCCAGCAGCTTAGGGGAGGGGGTAACATACAATGAGCAGTTCTTC
.,17,TRBV19,.,TRBJ1-1,CASSIGDTLYMNTEAFF,TGTGCCAGTAGTATAGGGGACACCCTCTACATGAACACTGAAGCTTTCTTT
.,14,TRBV2,.,TRBJ1-5,CASSGQYSNQPQHF,TGTGCCAGCAGCGGACAGTATAGCAATCAGCCCCAGCATTTT
.,14,TRBV18,.,TRBJ2-1,CASSPSPSGYEQFF,TGTGCCAGCTCACCCTCCCCCAGTGGCTATGAGCAGTTCTTC
.,13,TRBV5-6,.,TRBJ2-7,CASRSDTTYEQYF,TGTGCCAGCAGGTCAGACACTACCTACGAGCAGTACTTC
.,15,TRBV18,.,TRBJ1-2,CASSPETGVGYGYTF,TGTGCCAGCTCACCAGAGACTGGGGTCGGCTATGGCTACACCTTC
.,15,TRBV5-1,TRBD2,TRBJ2-7,CASSLAPGLAAQQYF,TGCGCCAGCAGCTTGGCCCCAGGACTAGCGGCCCAGCAGTACTTC
.,13,TRBV30,.,TRBJ1-5,CAWSVQSNQPQHF,TGTGCCTGGAGTGTACAAAGCAATCAGCCCCAGCATTTT
.,14,TRBV14,TRBD2,TRBJ2-3,CASSRLAGSDTQYF,TGTGCCAGCAGCAGACTAGCGGGGTCAGATACGCAGTATTTT
.,16,TRBV7-2,TRBD1,TRBJ2-5,CASSFTGTGILETQYF,TGTGCCAGCAGCTTTACCGGGACAGGGATCTTGGAGACCCAGTACTTC
many,15,TRBV2,.,TRBJ1-1,CASSDMWALGTEAFF,TGTGCCAGCAGTGACATGTGGGCCCTAGGGACTGAAGCTTTCTTT
few,15,TRBV4-2,.,TRBJ1-5,CASSQQTGTYQPQHF,TGTGCCAGCAGCCAGCAGACCGGGACATATCAGCCCCAGCATTTT